The sequence of this TCR beta chain was determined in a study of blood T cell repertoires in COVID-19. Study summary: Italy, Spain and the United States were the sources of the convalescent and acute COVID-19 samples. Sources were T cells, B-cell-depleted T cells, or PBMCs; the material itself was cDNA or gDNA.

V lost 4 bases to trimming and J lost 7 bases; unmatched junction nucleotides: 9. Germline V lookup: CDR1 LNHDA, CDR2 SQIVND (reference sequence). CDR3 size: 15 residues. As handled by the study authors: The authors estimated nucleated cell counts from reference gene primer amplification. Using immunoSEQ multiplex PCR, the repertoire was profiled, and TCRdb retains in-frame clones only, with some absent. V, J and clone size were drawn from that table, and D and trimming were deduced from the DNA. The repertoire consists of about 50,000 clones, with about 83% occurring once and the leading ten covering 5.9%.

The receptor was isolated from a woman aged 55-69 years with acute or convalescent COVID-19. Input material: peripheral blood. This chain joins TRBV19 and TRBJ2-1; 8 bases are shared with TRBD1. The DNA of the CDR3 is TGTGCCAGTAGTAATATTGGGCAGGGGGCAAATGAGCAGTTCTTC. The encoded protein is CASSNIGQGANEQFF.